This is a list of T cell receptor beta chains from one sample in a study of blood T cell repertoires in COVID-19. Here immunoSEQ multiplex PCR was the method, and the copy in TCRdb shows in-frame clones only, minus some. The sample holds roughly 350,000 clones, under 95% seen once. The sequencing sample was made of PBMCs or T cells enriched from blood (not recorded which). These receptors were taken from a woman aged 30 to 39 who had recovered from COVID-19. The CDR3 runs from the conserved cysteine through the conserved F or W. D genes are given only for firm matches. Some rows have no size entry. The others give once, few or many, or a class for an expanded clone.

abundance,d_gene,v_gene,j_gene,len,CDR3aa,CDR3nt
.,TRBD2,TRBV10-2,TRBJ2-1,17,CASSDLESGGAPNEQFF,TGCGCCAGCAGTGATTTGGAGAGCGGGGGGGCCCCGAATGAGCAGTTCTTC
few,TRBD2,TRBV4-2,TRBJ2-2,16,CASTRLAGGNTGELFF,TGTGCCAGCACTCGACTAGCGGGAGGGAACACCGGGGAGCTGTTTTTT
once,TRBD2,TRBV28,TRBJ2-1,19,CASSSPRGVGLAVNNEQFF,TGTGCCAGCAGTTCTCCCCGAGGAGTTGGACTAGCGGTGAACAATGAGCAGTTCTTC
.,TRBD1,TRBV19,TRBJ2-7,15,CASSRTGQSSYEQYF,TGTGCCAGTAGTCGGACAGGCCAAAGCTCCTACGAGCAGTACTTC
.,.,TRBV12-3/TRBV12-4,TRBJ1-1,13,CASSSTVRTEAFF,TGTGCCAGCAGTTCCACGGTCCGAACTGAAGCTTTCTTT
once,.,TRBV9,TRBJ2-1,12,CASSQMANEQFF,TGTGCCAGCAGCCAAATGGCCAATGAGCAGTTCTTC
.,.,TRBV28,TRBJ1-5,13,CASSLGEGQPQHF,TGTGCCAGCAGTTTAGGAGAGGGTCAGCCCCAGCATTTT
once,.,TRBV28,TRBJ2-7,14,CATNDYPAAYEQYF,TGTGCCACCAACGACTATCCAGCCGCCTACGAGCAGTACTTC
.,.,TRBV28,TRBJ2-7,16,CASVHGGRPYSYEQYF,TGTGCCAGCGTCCATGGAGGGCGCCCCTACTCCTACGAGCAGTACTTC
once,TRBD1,TRBV4-3,TRBJ2-1,14,CASSHRGWENEQFF,TGCGCCAGCAGCCACAGGGGGTGGGAAAATGAGCAGTTCTTC
.,.,TRBV3-1/TRBV3-2,TRBJ1-2,14,CASSQSPEAYGYTF,TGTGCCAGCAGCCAATCCCCTGAGGCTTATGGCTACACCTTC
few,TRBD1,TRBV4-1,TRBJ1-1,15,CASSQEAGGLRGAFF,TGCGCCAGCAGCCAAGAAGCAGGGGGACTTCGGGGAGCTTTCTTT
.,.,TRBV24-1,TRBJ2-7,12,CATSEKAGEQYF,TGTGCCACCAGTGAAAAGGCGGGAGAGCAGTACTTC